Sequencing of this T cell receptor beta chain was carried out in a study of T cells after yellow fever vaccination. Overall study findings and caveats: There was a small share of clonotypes that showed up in both the CD4 and CD8 compartments. Subsequent to the booster, the majority of primary-vaccination clones reappeared (around 96% CD4, 70% to 90% CD8).

V gave up 2 bases and J gave up 6 bases; unmatched junction bases: 11. This CDR3 has 16 residues. Per the germline V gene, CDR1 is MGHRA and CDR2 is YSYEKL. This clonotype was picked up a small number of times. The antigen is unknown. TCRdb passed the 5' RACE reads through MiXCR, listing each CDR3 protein once. The table has around 310,000 distinct CDR3 sequences, 3.5% to 4.5% seen once. The chain uses TRBV4-1 and TRBJ2-3; 7 bases map to TRBD1. The receptor comes from a man younger than 35 who received the YFV17D yellow fever vaccine. The sequencing used PBMCs, collected 15 days after the yellow fever booster vaccination. As DNA, the CDR3 is TGCGCCAGCAGCCAACTACCCGACAGGGTAGCGGATACGCAGTATTTT. This gives the protein CASSQLPDRVADTQYF.